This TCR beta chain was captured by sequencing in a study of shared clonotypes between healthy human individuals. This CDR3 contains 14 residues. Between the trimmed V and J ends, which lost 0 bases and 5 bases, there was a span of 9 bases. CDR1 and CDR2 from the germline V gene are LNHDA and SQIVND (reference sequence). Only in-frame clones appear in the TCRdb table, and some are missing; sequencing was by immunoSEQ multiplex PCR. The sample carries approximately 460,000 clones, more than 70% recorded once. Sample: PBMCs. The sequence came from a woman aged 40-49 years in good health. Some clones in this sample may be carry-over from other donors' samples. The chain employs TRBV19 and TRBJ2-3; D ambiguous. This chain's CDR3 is CASSIDLLRDTQYF. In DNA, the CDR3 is TGTGCCAGTAGTATAGATCTCTTGAGAGATACGCAGTATTTT. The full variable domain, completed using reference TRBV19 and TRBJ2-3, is DGGITQSPKYLFRKEGQNVTLSCEQNLNHDAMYWYRQDPGQGLRLIYYSQIVNDFQKGDIAEGYSVSREKKESFPLTVTSAQKNPTAFYLCASSIDLLRDTQYFGPGTRLTVL.